The 16 T cell receptor beta chains in this list originate from one sample, sequenced in a study of OX40 agonist ivuxolimab in advanced cancers. Using immunoSEQ multiplex PCR, the repertoire was profiled, and TCRdb retains in-frame clones only, with some absent. This sample yields 9,500 to 12,000 clones, of which approximately 87% are seen a single time; 13% belongs to the top ten. Material: CD4+ or CD8+ T cells sorted from blood, obtained in a trial of the OX40 agonist ivuxolimab. The receptors stem from an adult with an advanced solid tumor such as melanoma, head and neck, liver or kidney cancer.

This chain uses TRBV10-3 with TRBJ2-7; 9 positions match TRBD1. CDR1 ENHRY and CDR2 SYGVKD come from the germline V gene. This CDR3 has 13 amino acids. J was trimmed by 5 bases and V by 6 bases; bases with no gene match: 5. CDR3 coding DNA: TGTGCCATCAGCCCGACAGGGGGGGACGAGCAGTACTTC. This translates into CAISPTGGDEQYF.

The genes are TRBV27 and TRBJ1-5, with D unclear. Germline V lookup: CDR1 MNHEY, CDR2 SMNVEV (reference sequence). The CDR3 loop spans 12 amino acids. V was clipped by 3 bases and J by 10 bases, with 10 bases between them. CDR3 in DNA: TGTGCCAGCAGTTTGGCCGGTGGACCCCAGCATTTT. Translated: CASSLAGGPQHF.

Only one count was recorded for this clone. The J gene is TRBJ2-7, the V gene TRBV10-2, with 11 bases lining up with TRBD2. Trimming cost V 3 bases and J 3 bases; bases outside gene matches: 7. Germline V gene sequence: CDR1 WSHSY, CDR2 SAAADI. There are 16 residues in the CDR3. CDR3 residues: CASSDQGLAAYYEQYF. CDR3 DNA: TGCGCCAGCAGTGACCAGGGACTAGCGGCTTACTACGAGCAGTACTTC.

The chain employs TRBV5-4 and TRBJ2-7; a weak D match, TRBD2 (6 bases). The CDR3 is 13 residues long. Trimming stripped 0 bases from V and 7 bases from J, with 11 bases between. Germline V CDR1 and CDR2: SGHNT, YYREEE (reference sequence). The CDR3 bases are TGTGCCAGCAGCTTGGGGGGCGCGGGGGAGCAGTACTTC. The encoded protein is CASSLGGAGEQYF. The entire variable domain, with the rest obtained from reference TRBV5-4 and TRBJ2-7, is as follows: ETGVTQSPTHLIKTRGQQVTLRCSSQSGHNTVSWYQQALGQGPQFIFQYYREEENGRGNFPPRFSGLQFPNYSSELNVNALELDDSALYLCASSLGGAGEQYFGPGTRLTVT.

This chain links TRBV6-5 with TRBJ2-7; D is unclear. The germline V and J ends were trimmed by 8 bases and 4 bases, with 12 bases remaining between them. The CDR3 length is 12 residues. Germline CDR1 reads MNHEY; CDR2 reads SVGAGI. CDR3 in amino acids: CASPFNGYEQYF. The CDR3 DNA sequence: TGTGCCAGCCCCTTTAATGGGTACGAGCAGTACTTC.

CDR3 amino acids: CASSRLAGLADTQYF. The CDR3 DNA follows: TGTGCCAGCAGCCGACTAGCGGGACTGGCAGATACGCAGTATTTT. V is TRBV27 and J is TRBJ2-3, with TRBD2 matching 11 bases. Germline V CDR1 and CDR2: MNHEY, SMNVEV (reference sequence). There are 15 residues in the CDR3. V lost 6 bases and J lost 4; bases outside the gene matches: 6.

The CDR3 coding sequence is TGTGCCACCAAGCGGGACACCGGATTCTCTGGAAACACCATATATTTT. Residues: CATKRDTGFSGNTIYF. V gene TRBV11-2 combines with J gene TRBJ1-3; TRBD1 might be the D (6 bases). Trimming left V 10 bases short and J 0 bases short, with 19 bases between. The CDR3 length is 16 residues. Germline V gene lookup returns CDR1 SGHAT and CDR2 FQNNGV.

This sequence joins TRBV19 and TRBJ1-1; TRBD1 agrees at 7 bases. Germline V gene data show CDR1 as LNHDA and CDR2 as SQIVND (reference sequence). This CDR3 region has 14 residues. J gave up 0 bases and V 5 bases, and 3 bases lay outside the gene matches. The CDR3, as DNA: TGTGCCAGTAGTCCAGGGACAGTGAACACTGAAGCTTTCTTT. This codes for CASSPGTVNTEAFF.

The chain employs TRBV4-1 and TRBJ2-2, with 7 bases identical to TRBD1. Per the germline V gene, CDR1 is MGHRA and CDR2 is YSYEKL. V dropped 1 base and J dropped 12; count of bases not matched to a gene: 11. The CDR3 totals 15 residues. The CDR3 here is CASSQARQGSPKLFF. The CDR3 bases are TGCGCCAGCAGCCAAGCGAGACAGGGATCCCCGAAGCTGTTTTTT.

The gene calls are TRBV10-3 and TRBJ2-5; 10 nucleotides agree with TRBD2. The J segment lost 5 bases and the V segment lost 2 bases, leaving 8 bases of the junction unmatched. This CDR3 comprises 16 residues. Germline CDR1 is ENHRY and CDR2 is SYGVKD. In DNA form, the CDR3 reads TGTGCCATCAGTGAGCTAAGCGGGGGGGCACGCGAGACCCAGTACTTC. Its translation: CAISELSGGARETQYF.

This sequence joins TRBV15 and TRBJ2-7; tentatively, D is TRBD1 (5 bases). Per germline, CDR1 LNHNV and CDR2 YYDKDF (reference sequence). V was shortened by 3 bases and J by 6 bases, with 15 bases between the two germline ends. This CDR3 comprises 14 residues. CDR3 amino acids: CATSSYQGSAEQYF. The CDR3 DNA is TGTGCCACCAGCAGTTACCAGGGCTCCGCCGAGCAGTACTTC.

The chain joins TRBV9 to TRBJ2-3; perhaps TRBD1 as D (6 bases). Germline V gives CDR1 SGDLS, CDR2 YYNGEE. CDR3 length: 13 residues. The germline V and J ends were trimmed by 6 bases and 2 bases, with 10 bases remaining between them. The CDR3 loop is CASKGQNTDTQYF. In DNA form, the CDR3 reads TGTGCCAGCAAAGGACAGAACACAGATACGCAGTATTTT.

The chain links TRBV5-6 to TRBJ2-7; D unclear. Trimming stripped 0 bases from V and 4 bases from J, with 2 bases between. The length of the CDR3 is 11 residues. The germline V gene has CDR1 SGHDT and CDR2 YYEEEE. CDR3 amino acids: CASSLGYEQYF. CDR3 DNA: TGTGCCAGCAGCTTGGGGTACGAGCAGTACTTC.

The J gene is TRBJ1-2, the V gene TRBV7-9, with D tentatively TRBD1 (6 bases). Germline values: CDR1 SEHNR, CDR2 FQNEAQ (reference sequence). CDR3 size: 14 residues. V shed 3 bases and J shed 6 bases, with 14 bases lying between them. Written as DNA, the CDR3 is TGTGCCAGCAGCTTGACAGGTTATGCGGATGGCTACACCTTC. Translation gives CASSLTGYADGYTF.

This chain uses TRBV4-1 with TRBJ2-7, with TRBD2 matching over 7 bases. The junction had 5 bases not matched to a gene; V was cut back by 1 base and J by 2 bases. The germline gives CDR1 MGHRA, CDR2 YSYEKL. CDR3 size: 15 residues. The chain's CDR3 is CASSQAGGDPYEQYF. The CDR3, as DNA: TGCGCCAGCAGCCAAGCTGGGGGGGACCCCTACGAGCAGTACTTC.

This rearrangement joins TRBV5-8 to TRBJ2-3; TRBD1 is a possible D gene (6 bases). The V gene's germline CDR1 is SGHTS and CDR2 YDEGEE. The CDR3 spans 15 residues. V lost 5 bases to trimming and J lost 8 bases, with 21 bases between them. The DNA for the CDR3 is TGTGCCAGCAGTTTTAAAGACAGGCCCTGGGGTACGCAGTATTTT. It is translated as CASSFKDRPWGTQYF.